The present T cell receptor (beta chain) was sequenced within a study of cytomegalovirus exposure and HLA in healthy donors. The wider study: As an earlier analysis found, some 170 million T cells yielded 95 million to 130 million unique TCR beta sequences. Study-level points and caveats: It was 150 or so TCR beta chains that were listed as cytomegalovirus-associated. In a later analysis, DRB1 alleles had the most associated TCRs; HLA-C alleles the fewest. In a later analysis, parvovirus B19, influenza, CMV and Epstein-Barr virus appeared linked to several top co-occurrence clusters.

Remarks on this clone: Its antigen is unknown.

PCR used 60 Vbeta primers and 13 Jbeta primers. Here immunoSEQ multiplex PCR was the method, and the copy in TCRdb shows in-frame clones only, minus some. The sample has approximately 180,000 clones; about 85% are singletons. The CDR3 is 15 amino acids. Germline loops: CDR1 MDHEN, CDR2 SYDVKM. Trimming removed 8 bases from V and 0 bases from J; junction bases left unmatched: 7. The V call is TRBV28, the J call TRBJ1-3; 7 positions agree with TRBD1. This TCR came from a woman aged 45 to 65 in good health and CMV-seronegative. Sequencing used PBMCs. The CDR3 reads CASGERGHSGNTIYF. DNA for the CDR3: TGTGCCAGCGGGGAGAGGGGGCACTCTGGAAACACCATATATTTT.